This TCR beta chain was sequenced in a study of blood T cell repertoires in COVID-19. Study as a whole: The United States, Italy and Spain supplied acute and convalescent COVID-19 samples. Sources were T cells, B-cell-depleted T cells, or PBMCs; the material itself was cDNA or gDNA.

The CDR3 covers 14 residues. V was pared by 0 bases and J by 8 bases, with 8 bases between. Germline lookup yields CDR1 LGHNA and CDR2 YNFKEQ. Original data processing: Amplification with reference gene primers provided the estimates of nucleated cell counts. Produced via immunoSEQ multiplex PCR; TCRdb's table is partial and in-frame only. Clonal size and the V and J genes are those of that table, whereas D and trimming came from the DNA. The table records approximately 70,000 clones, roughly 85% of them present only once. V usage is TRBV4-2 and J usage is TRBJ1-6; D remains unclear. The material sequenced was peripheral blood. The clonotype originates from a man aged 60-69 years with active or convalescent COVID-19. CDR3 nucleotide sequence: TGTGCCAGCAGCCAAGAGAGGGAGTATTCACCCCTCCACTTT. Translated: CASSQEREYSPLHF.